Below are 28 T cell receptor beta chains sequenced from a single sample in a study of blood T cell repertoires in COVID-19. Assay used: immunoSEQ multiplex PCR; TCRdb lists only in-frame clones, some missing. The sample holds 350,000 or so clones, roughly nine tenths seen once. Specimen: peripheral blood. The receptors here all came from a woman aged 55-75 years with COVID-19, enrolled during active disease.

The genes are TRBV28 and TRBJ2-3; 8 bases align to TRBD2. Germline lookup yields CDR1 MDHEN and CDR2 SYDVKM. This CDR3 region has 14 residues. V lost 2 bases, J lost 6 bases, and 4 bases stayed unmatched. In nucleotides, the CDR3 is TGTGCCAGCAGTTTACCGGGGGGGCCGGATACGCAGTATTTT. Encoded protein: CASSLPGGPDTQYF.

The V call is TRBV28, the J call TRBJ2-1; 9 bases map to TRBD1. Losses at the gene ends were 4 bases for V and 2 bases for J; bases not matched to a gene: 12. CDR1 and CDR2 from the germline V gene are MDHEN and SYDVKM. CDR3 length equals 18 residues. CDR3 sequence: CASSSRTGTGYPYNEQFF. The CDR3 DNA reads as TGTGCCAGCAGTTCACGCACCGGGACAGGGTACCCCTACAATGAGCAGTTCTTC.

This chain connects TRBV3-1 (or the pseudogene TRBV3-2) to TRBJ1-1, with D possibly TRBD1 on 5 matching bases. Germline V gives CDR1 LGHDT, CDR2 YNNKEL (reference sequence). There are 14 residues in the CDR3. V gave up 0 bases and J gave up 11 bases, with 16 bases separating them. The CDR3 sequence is CASSQDPRGSGAFF. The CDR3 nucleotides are TGTGCCAGCAGCCAAGATCCGCGGGGGTCTGGCGCTTTCTTT.

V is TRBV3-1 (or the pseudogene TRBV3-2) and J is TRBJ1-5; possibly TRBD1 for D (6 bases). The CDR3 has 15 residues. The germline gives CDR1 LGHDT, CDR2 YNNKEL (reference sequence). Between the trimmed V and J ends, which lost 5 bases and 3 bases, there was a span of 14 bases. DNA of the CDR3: TGTGCCAGCAGCATGTGGGGGCTAGCCAATCAGCCCCAGCATTTT. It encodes CASSMWGLANQPQHF.

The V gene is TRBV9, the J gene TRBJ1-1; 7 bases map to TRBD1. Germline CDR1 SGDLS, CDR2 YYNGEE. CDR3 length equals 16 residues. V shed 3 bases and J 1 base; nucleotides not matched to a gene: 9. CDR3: CASSALPGQANTEAFF. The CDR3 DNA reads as TGTGCCAGCAGCGCCCTACCTGGACAGGCGAACACTGAAGCTTTCTTT.

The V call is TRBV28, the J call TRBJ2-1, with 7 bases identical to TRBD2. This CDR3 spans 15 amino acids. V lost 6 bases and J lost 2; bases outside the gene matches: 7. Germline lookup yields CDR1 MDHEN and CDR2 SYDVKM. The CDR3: CASSRPGGTYNEQFF. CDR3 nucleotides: TGTGCCAGCAGCCGCCCCGGGGGGACCTACAATGAGCAGTTCTTC. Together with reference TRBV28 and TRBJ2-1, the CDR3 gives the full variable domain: DVKVTQSSRYLVKRTGEKVFLECVQDMDHENMFWYRQDPGLGLRLIYFSYDVKMKEKGDIPEGYSVSREKKERFSLILESASTNQTSMYLCASSRPGGTYNEQFFGPGTRLTVL.

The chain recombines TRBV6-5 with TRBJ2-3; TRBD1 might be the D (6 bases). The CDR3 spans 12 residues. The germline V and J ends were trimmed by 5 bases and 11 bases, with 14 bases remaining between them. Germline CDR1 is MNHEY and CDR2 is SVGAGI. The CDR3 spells CASSTGGRGQYF. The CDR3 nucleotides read TGTGCCAGCAGTACTGGTGGCAGGGGGCAGTATTTT.

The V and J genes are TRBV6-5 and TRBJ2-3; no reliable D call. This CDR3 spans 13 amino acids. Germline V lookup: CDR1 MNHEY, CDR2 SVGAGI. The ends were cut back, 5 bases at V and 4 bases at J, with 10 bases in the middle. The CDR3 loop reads CASSPLGADTQYF. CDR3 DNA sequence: TGTGCCAGCAGTCCCCTAGGTGCAGATACGCAGTATTTT.

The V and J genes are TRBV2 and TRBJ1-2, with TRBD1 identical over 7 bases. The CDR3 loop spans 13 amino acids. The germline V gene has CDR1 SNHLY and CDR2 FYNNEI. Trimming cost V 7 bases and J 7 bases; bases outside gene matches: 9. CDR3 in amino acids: CASMGQFGSGYTF. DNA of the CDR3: TGTGCCAGCATGGGACAGTTTGGGAGTGGCTACACCTTC.

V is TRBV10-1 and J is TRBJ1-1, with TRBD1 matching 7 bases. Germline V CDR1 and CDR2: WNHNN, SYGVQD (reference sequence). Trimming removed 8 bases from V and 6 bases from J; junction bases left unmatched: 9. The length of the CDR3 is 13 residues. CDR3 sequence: CASSNRGEAEAFF. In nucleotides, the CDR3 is TGCGCCAGCTCAAACAGGGGTGAGGCTGAAGCTTTCTTT.

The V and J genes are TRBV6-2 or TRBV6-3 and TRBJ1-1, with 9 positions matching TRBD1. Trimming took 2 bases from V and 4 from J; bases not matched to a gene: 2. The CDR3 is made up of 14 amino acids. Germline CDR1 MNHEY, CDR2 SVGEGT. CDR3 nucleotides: TGTGCCAGCAGTTACGTGACAGGGGGCACTGAAGCTTTCTTT. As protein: CASSYVTGGTEAFF.

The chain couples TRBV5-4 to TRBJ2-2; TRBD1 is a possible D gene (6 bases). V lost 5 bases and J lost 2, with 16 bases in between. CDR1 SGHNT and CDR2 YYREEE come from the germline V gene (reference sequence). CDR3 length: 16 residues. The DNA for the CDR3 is TGTGCCAGCAGATGGGCGCAGGGGACAAACACCGGGGAGCTGTTTTTT. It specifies CASRWAQGTNTGELFF.

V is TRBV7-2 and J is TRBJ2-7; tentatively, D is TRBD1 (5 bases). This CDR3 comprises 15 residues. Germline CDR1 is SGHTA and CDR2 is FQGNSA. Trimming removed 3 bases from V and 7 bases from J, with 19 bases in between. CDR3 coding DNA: TGTGCCAGCAGCTTTTCTCGGACAAAGGCTCTTGAGCAGTACTTC. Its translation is CASSFSRTKALEQYF.

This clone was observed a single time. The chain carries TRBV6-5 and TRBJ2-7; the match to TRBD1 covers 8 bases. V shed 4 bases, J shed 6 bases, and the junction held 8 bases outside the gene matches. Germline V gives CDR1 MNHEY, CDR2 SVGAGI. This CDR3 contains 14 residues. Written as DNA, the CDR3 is TGTGCCAGCAGTTTATACAGGGGGGAGACCGAGCAGTACTTC. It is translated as CASSLYRGETEQYF.

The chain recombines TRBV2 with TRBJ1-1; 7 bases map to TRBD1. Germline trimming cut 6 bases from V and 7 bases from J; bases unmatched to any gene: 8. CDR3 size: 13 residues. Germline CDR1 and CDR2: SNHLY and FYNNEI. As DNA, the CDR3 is TGTGCCAGCAGGGAGACAGGGCAGAGTGAAGCTTTCTTT. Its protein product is CASRETGQSEAFF. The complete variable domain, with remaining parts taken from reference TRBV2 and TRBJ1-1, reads EPEVTQTPSHQVTQMGQEVILRCVPISNHLYFYWYRQILGQKVEFLVSFYNNEISEKSEIFDDQFSVERPDGSNFTLKIRSTKLEDSAMYFCASRETGQSEAFFGQGTRLTVV.

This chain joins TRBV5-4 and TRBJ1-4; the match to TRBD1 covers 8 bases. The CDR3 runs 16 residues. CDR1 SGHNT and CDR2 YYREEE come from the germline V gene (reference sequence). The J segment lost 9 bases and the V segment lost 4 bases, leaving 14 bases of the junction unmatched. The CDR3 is CASSPPDRGGLQKLFF. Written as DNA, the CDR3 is TGTGCCAGCAGCCCCCCTGACAGGGGTGGGTTGCAAAAACTGTTTTTT.

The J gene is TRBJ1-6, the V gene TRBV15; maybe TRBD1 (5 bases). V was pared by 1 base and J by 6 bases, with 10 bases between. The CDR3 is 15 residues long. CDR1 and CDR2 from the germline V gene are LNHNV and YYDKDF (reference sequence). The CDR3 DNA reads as TGTGCCACCAGCAGAGGCGACAGTACTAATTCACCCCTCCACTTT. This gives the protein CATSRGDSTNSPLHF.

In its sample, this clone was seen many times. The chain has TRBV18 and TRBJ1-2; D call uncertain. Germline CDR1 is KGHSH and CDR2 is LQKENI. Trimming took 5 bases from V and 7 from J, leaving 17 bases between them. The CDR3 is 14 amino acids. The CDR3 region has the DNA TGTGCCAGCTCAAATCGAGAGGGATTGATTGGCTACACCTTC. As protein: CASSNREGLIGYTF.

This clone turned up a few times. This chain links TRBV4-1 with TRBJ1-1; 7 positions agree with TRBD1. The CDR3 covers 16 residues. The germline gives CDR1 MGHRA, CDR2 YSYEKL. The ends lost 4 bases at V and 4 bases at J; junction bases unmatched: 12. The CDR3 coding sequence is TGCGCCAGCAGCCGTACACAGGGGTTCCGAATCACTGAAGCTTTCTTT. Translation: CASSRTQGFRITEAFF.

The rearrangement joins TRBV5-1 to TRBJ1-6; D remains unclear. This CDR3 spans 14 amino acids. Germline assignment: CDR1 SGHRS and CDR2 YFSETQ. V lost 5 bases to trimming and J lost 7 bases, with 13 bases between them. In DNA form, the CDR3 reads TGCGCCAGCAGGTGGGCCATTTTAAATTCACCCCTCCACTTT. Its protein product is CASRWAILNSPLHF.

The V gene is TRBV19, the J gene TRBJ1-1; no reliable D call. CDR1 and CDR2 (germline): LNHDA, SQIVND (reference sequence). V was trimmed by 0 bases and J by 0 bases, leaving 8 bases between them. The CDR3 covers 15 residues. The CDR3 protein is CASSIDRKMNTEAFF. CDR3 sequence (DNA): TGTGCCAGTAGTATAGACAGAAAAATGAACACTGAAGCTTTCTTT.

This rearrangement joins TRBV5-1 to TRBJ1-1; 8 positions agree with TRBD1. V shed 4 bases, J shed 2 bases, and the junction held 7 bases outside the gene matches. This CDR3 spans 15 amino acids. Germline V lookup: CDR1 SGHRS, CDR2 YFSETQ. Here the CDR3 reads CASSPTGGGNTEAFF. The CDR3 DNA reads TGCGCCAGCAGCCCCACAGGGGGAGGAAACACTGAAGCTTTCTTT.

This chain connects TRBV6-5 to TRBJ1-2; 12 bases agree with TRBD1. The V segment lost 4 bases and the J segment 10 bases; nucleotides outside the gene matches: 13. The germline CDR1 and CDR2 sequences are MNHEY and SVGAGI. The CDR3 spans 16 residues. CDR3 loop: CASSSLIFRDRGLYTF. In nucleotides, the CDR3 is TGTGCCAGCAGTTCCCTTATATTCCGGGACAGGGGGCTCTACACCTTC.

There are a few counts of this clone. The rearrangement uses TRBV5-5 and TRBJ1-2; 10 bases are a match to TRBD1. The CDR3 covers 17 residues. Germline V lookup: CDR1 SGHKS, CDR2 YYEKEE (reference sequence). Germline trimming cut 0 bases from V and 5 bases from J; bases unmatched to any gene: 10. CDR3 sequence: CASSLDLGTGVGYGYTF. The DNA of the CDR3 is TGTGCCAGCAGCTTGGACCTCGGGACAGGGGTAGGGTATGGCTACACCTTC.

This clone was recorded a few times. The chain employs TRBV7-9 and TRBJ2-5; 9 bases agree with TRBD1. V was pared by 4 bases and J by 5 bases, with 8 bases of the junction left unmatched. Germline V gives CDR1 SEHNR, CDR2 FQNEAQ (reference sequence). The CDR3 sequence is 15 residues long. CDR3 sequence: CASSSQQGAGETQYF. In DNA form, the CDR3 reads TGTGCCAGCAGCTCTCAACAGGGGGCGGGGGAGACCCAGTACTTC.

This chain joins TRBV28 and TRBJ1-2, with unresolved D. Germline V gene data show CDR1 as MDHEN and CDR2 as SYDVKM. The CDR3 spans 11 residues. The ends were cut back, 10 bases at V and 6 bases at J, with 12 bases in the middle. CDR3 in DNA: TGTGCCACCGATCGGGTAGATGGCTACACCTTC. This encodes CATDRVDGYTF.

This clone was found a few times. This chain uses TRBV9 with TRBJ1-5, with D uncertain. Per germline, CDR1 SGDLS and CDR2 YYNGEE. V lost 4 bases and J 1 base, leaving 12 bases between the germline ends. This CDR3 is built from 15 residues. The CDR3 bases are TGTGCCAGCAGCCCGTCCCTACTGAGCAATCAGCCCCAGCATTTT. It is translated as CASSPSLLSNQPQHF.

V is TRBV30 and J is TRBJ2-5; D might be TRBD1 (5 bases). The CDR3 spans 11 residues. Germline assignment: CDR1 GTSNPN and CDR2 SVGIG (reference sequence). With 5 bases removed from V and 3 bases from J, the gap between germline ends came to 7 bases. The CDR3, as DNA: TGTGCCTGGGGGGCGGAAGAGACCCAGTACTTC. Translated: CAWGAEETQYF.